These T cell receptor beta chains were read from a single sample in a study of blood T cell repertoires in COVID-19. TCRdb's table, derived via immunoSEQ multiplex PCR, lists solely in-frame clones and lacks some. The sample holds 75,000 to 100,000 clones, approximately 87% seen once. The sequencing sample was made of peripheral blood. Receptor source: a human donor with acute or convalescent COVID-19. The donor label of this sample is uncertain. The CDR3 runs from the conserved cysteine through the conserved F or W. D genes are given only for firm matches. Size is stated for part of the rows, as once, few or many counts, or as a class when the clone is expanded.

v_gene,abundance,j_gene,d_gene,CDR3aa,CDR3nt
TRBV19,few,TRBJ1-1,NA,CASRGDTRNTEAFF,TGTGCCAGTAGGGGGGACACCCGCAACACTGAAGCTTTCTTT
TRBV5-1,NA,TRBJ1-4,NA,CASSLAGDNEKLFF,TGCGCCAGCAGCTTGGCCGGGGATAATGAAAAACTGTTTTTT
TRBV3-1/TRBV3-2,NA,TRBJ1-5,NA,CASSQARDQPQHF,TGTGCCAGCAGCCAAGCTCGCGATCAGCCCCAGCATTTT
TRBV7-9,NA,TRBJ2-7,NA,CASSLDGGYEQYF,TGTGCCAGCAGCTTAGATGGAGGCTACGAGCAGTACTTC
TRBV13,NA,TRBJ2-7,TRBD1,CASSLGQGAYEQYF,TGTGCCAGCAGCCTCGGACAGGGGGCCTACGAGCAGTACTTC
TRBV2,few,TRBJ1-1,NA,CASNPGQLNTEAFF,TGTGCCAGCAATCCCGGACAGCTGAACACTGAAGCTTTCTTT
TRBV4-3,NA,TRBJ1-1,NA,CASSQDDRNTEAFF,TGCGCCAGCAGCCAAGACGACAGGAACACTGAAGCTTTCTTT
TRBV7-8,NA,TRBJ2-5,NA,CASSLGARGEETQYF,TGTGCCAGCAGCTTAGGGGCTCGCGGGGAAGAGACCCAGTACTTC
TRBV5-4,NA,TRBJ2-7,NA,CASSLGWGEAYEQYF,TGTGCCAGCAGCTTGGGGTGGGGGGAGGCCTACGAGCAGTACTTC
TRBV5-1,NA,TRBJ2-3,NA,CASSFGGSHPDTQYF,TGCGCCAGCAGCTTCGGGGGAAGCCACCCAGATACGCAGTATTTT
TRBV11-2,few,TRBJ2-1,NA,CASSLATYNEQFF,TGTGCCAGCAGCTTAGCAACCTACAATGAGCAGTTCTTC
TRBV7-9,NA,TRBJ2-7,NA,CASSPEGYRSNEQYF,TGTGCCAGCAGCCCGGAGGGGTACAGGTCTAACGAGCAGTACTTC
TRBV5-6,NA,TRBJ2-1,TRBD2,CASSWTSGGYNEQFF,TGTGCCAGCAGCTGGACTAGCGGGGGGTACAATGAGCAGTTCTTC
TRBV18,NA,TRBJ2-1,TRBD1,CASSPPPGQGRDEQFF,TGTGCCAGCTCACCACCCCCGGGACAGGGTAGGGATGAGCAGTTCTTC
TRBV4-1,NA,TRBJ1-3,NA,CASSQERVFSGNTIYF,TGCGCCAGCAGCCAAGAGAGGGTCTTCTCCGGAAACACCATATATTTT
TRBV10-3,NA,TRBJ1-6,NA,CAISDGGSYNSPLHF,TGTGCCATCAGTGACGGGGGCTCCTATAATTCACCCCTCCACTTT
TRBV6-6,NA,TRBJ2-3,TRBD2,CASSLGSGGLTDTQYF,TGTGCCAGCAGTCTGGGCTCGGGGGGGCTCACAGATACGCAGTATTTT
TRBV29-1,NA,TRBJ2-7,NA,CSVTPGTGFYEQYF,TGCAGCGTCACCCCCGGGACTGGGTTCTACGAGCAGTACTTC
TRBV11-2,NA,TRBJ2-7,TRBD1,CASSMDRGPYEQYF,TGTGCCAGCAGCATGGACAGGGGGCCCTACGAGCAGTACTTC
TRBV5-1,few,TRBJ2-2,NA,CASSPGRGPGELFF,TGCGCCAGCAGCCCCGGGCGGGGGCCCGGGGAGCTGTTTTTT
TRBV11-3,NA,TRBJ1-1,NA,CASSLSTGTEAFF,TGTGCCAGCAGCTTAAGTACAGGGACTGAAGCTTTCTTT
TRBV30,NA,TRBJ2-7,TRBD2,CAWSVTSGGGYEQYF,TGTGCCTGGAGTGTAACTAGCGGGGGGGGCTACGAGCAGTACTTC
TRBV2,NA,TRBJ2-7,NA,CASSEGDLFYEQYF,TGTGCCAGCAGTGAAGGTGACTTATTCTACGAGCAGTACTTC
TRBV28,NA,TRBJ2-7,TRBD1,CASSTNFLFPGQGNYEQYF,TGTGCCAGCAGTACCAATTTTTTATTCCCGGGACAGGGGAATTACGAGCAGTACTTC
TRBV5-3,NA,TRBJ1-4,NA,CARSPDRSLGKLFF,TGTGCCAGAAGCCCCGACAGATCCCTGGGGAAACTGTTTTTT
TRBV6-5,NA,TRBJ2-7,NA,CASSYSGRITYEQYF,TGTGCCAGCAGTTACTCGGGCAGGATTACCTACGAGCAGTACTTC
TRBV5-1,NA,TRBJ2-3,TRBD2,CASSPQRTSGGIRADTQYF,TGCGCCAGCAGCCCGCAGCGGACTAGCGGGGGGATTCGGGCAGATACGCAGTATTTT
TRBV18,NA,TRBJ1-3,TRBD1,CASSGQAASGNTIYF,TGTGCCAGCTCGGGACAGGCGGCTTCTGGAAACACCATATATTTT
TRBV18,NA,TRBJ1-3,NA,CASSPPAGNTIYF,TGTGCCAGCTCACCACCGGCAGGAAACACCATATATTTT
TRBV3-1/TRBV3-2,NA,TRBJ1-1,TRBD1,CASSQPTGAPEAFF,TGTGCCAGCAGCCAACCGACAGGGGCGCCTGAAGCTTTCTTT
TRBV30,NA,TRBJ2-5,NA,CAWRRHGLETQYF,TGTGCCTGGAGGAGGCACGGCTTGGAGACCCAGTACTTC
TRBV5-8,NA,TRBJ1-4,NA,CASSLFLVHSGNEKLFF,TGTGCCAGCAGCTTGTTTCTGGTTCATTCGGGTAATGAAAAACTGTTTTTT
TRBV5-1,NA,TRBJ1-2,TRBD1,CASSSPQGDYGYTF,TGCGCCAGCAGCTCACCACAGGGGGACTATGGCTACACCTTC
TRBV10-2,NA,TRBJ1-6,NA,CASFDGRGYNSPLHF,TGCGCCAGTTTCGACGGCAGGGGTTATAATTCACCCCTCCACTTT
TRBV7-9,few,TRBJ1-1,NA,CASSLTRTANTEAFF,TGTGCCAGCAGCTTGACCCGGACAGCAAACACTGAAGCTTTCTTT
TRBV3-1/TRBV3-2,NA,TRBJ1-4,NA,CASSQVQRNEKLFF,TGTGCCAGCAGCCAAGTACAGAGAAATGAAAAACTGTTTTTT
TRBV11-2,NA,TRBJ2-7,NA,CASTIPGSGKYEQYF,TGTGCCAGCACCATCCCCGGGTCAGGGAAATACGAGCAGTACTTC
TRBV9,NA,TRBJ2-7,NA,CASSVGRTPHYEQYF,TGTGCCAGCAGCGTAGGGAGGACTCCCCATTACGAGCAGTACTTC
TRBV6-2/TRBV6-3,NA,TRBJ2-5,NA,CASSHRVGEPRGQETQYF,TGTGCCAGCAGTCACAGGGTTGGCGAACCTAGGGGCCAAGAGACCCAGTACTTC
TRBV27,NA,TRBJ2-1,NA,CASSLSAGSHEQFF,TGTGCCAGCAGTTTATCCGCCGGGAGTCATGAGCAGTTCTTC
TRBV28,NA,TRBJ1-4,TRBD1,CASSSIRQGGTNEKLFF,TGTGCCAGCAGTTCCATCCGGCAAGGGGGCACTAATGAAAAACTGTTTTTT